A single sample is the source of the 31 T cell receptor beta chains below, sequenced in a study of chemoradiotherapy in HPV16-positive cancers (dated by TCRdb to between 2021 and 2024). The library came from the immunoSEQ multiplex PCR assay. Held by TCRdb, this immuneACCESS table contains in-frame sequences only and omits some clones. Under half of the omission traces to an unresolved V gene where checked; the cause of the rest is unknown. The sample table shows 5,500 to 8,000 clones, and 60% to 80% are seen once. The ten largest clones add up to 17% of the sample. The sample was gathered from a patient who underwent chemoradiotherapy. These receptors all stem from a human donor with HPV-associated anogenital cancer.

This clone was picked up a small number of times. DNA for the CDR3: TGTGCCAGCAGCCCCCGGGAGGGAGGGGGCAATCAGCCCCAGCATTTT. Encoded protein: CASSPREGGGNQPQHF. The rearrangement links TRBV7-8 to TRBJ1-5; a weak D match, TRBD1 (5 bases). The CDR3 runs 16 residues. Trimming took off 5 bases at V and 2 bases at J, with 16 bases between the two ends. Germline CDR1 and CDR2: SGHVS and FQNEAQ.

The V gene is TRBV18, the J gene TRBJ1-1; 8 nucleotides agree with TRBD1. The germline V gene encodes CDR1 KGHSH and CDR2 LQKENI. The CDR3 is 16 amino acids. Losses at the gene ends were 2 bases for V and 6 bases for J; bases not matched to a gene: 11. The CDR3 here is CASSPMGTGLQPEAFF. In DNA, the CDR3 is TGTGCCAGCTCACCAATGGGGACAGGCCTACAGCCTGAAGCTTTCTTT.

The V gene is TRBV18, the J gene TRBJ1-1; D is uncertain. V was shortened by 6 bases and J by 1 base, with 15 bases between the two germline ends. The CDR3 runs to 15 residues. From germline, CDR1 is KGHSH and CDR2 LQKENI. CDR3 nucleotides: TGTGCCAGCTCCTTCGACGGAACCCGGAACACTGAAGCTTTCTTT. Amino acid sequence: CASSFDGTRNTEAFF.

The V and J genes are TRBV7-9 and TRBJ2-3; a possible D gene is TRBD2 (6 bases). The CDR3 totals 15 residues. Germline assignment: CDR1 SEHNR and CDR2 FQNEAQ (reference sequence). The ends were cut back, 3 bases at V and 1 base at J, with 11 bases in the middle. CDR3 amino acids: CASSLGLSGTDTQYF. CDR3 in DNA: TGTGCCAGCAGCTTGGGACTCTCCGGCACAGATACGCAGTATTTT.

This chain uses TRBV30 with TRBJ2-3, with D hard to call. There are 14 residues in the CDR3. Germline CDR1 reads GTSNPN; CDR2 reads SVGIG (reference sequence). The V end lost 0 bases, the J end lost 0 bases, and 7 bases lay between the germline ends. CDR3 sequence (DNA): TGTGCCTGGAGTGTAGAGGTCAGCACAGATACGCAGTATTTT. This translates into CAWSVEVSTDTQYF.

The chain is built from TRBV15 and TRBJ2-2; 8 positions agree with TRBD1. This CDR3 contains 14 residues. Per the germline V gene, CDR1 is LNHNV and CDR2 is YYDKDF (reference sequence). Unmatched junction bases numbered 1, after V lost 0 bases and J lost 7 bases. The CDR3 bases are TGTGCCACCAGCAGAGACAGGGGGCTCGGGGAGCTGTTTTTT. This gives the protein CATSRDRGLGELFF.

CDR3 DNA: TGCGCCAGCAGTGACGGCCGGCGTAACGAGCAGTACTTC. Its protein is CASSDGRRNEQYF. This sequence joins TRBV10-1 and TRBJ2-7; D call uncertain. The CDR3 totals 13 residues. Trimming removed 3 bases from V and 5 bases from J, with 11 bases in between. In germline, CDR1 is WNHNN, CDR2 SYGVQD (reference sequence).

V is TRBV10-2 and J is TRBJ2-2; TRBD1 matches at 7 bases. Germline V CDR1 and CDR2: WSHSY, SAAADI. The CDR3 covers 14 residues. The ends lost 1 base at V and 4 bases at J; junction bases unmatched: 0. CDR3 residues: CASSEWDSTGELFF. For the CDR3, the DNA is TGCGCCAGCAGTGAGTGGGACAGCACCGGGGAGCTGTTTTTT.

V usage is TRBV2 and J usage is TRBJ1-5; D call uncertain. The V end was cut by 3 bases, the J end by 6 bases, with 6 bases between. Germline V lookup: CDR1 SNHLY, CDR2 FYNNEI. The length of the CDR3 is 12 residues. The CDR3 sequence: CASSDGGQPQHF. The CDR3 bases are TGTGCCAGCAGTGATGGCGGTCAGCCCCAGCATTTT.

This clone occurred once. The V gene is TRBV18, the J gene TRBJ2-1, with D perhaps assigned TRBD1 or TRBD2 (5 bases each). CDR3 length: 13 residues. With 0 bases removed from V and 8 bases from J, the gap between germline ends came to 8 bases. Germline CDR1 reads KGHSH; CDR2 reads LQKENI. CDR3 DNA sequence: TGTGCCAGCTCACCACCGCGAGGGGATGAGCAGTTCTTC. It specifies CASSPPRGDEQFF. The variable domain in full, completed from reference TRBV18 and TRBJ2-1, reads NAGVMQNPRHLVRRRGQEARLRCSPMKGHSHVYWYRQLPEEGLKFMVYLQKENIIDESGMPKERFSAEFPKEGPSILRIQQVVRGDSAAYFCASSPPRGDEQFFGPGTRLTVL.

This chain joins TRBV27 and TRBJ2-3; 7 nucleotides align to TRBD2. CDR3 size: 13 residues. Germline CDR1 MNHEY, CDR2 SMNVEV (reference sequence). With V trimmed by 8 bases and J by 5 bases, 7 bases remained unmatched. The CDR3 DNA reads TGTGCCAGCGGCGAAACGGGGGGAGATACGCAGTATTTT. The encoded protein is CASGETGGDTQYF.

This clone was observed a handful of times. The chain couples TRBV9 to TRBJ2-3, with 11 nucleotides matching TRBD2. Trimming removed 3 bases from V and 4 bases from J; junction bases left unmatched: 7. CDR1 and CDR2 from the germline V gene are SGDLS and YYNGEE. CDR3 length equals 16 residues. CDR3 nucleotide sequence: TGTGCCAGCAGCGGCGTAGCGGGGGGGCCCGCAGATACGCAGTATTTT. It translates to CASSGVAGGPADTQYF.

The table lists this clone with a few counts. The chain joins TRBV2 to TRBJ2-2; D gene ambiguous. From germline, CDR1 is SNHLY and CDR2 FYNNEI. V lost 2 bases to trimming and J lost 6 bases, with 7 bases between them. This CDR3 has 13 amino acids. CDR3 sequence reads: CASSERVPGELFF. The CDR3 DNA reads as TGTGCCAGCAGTGAACGAGTACCCGGGGAGCTGTTTTTT.

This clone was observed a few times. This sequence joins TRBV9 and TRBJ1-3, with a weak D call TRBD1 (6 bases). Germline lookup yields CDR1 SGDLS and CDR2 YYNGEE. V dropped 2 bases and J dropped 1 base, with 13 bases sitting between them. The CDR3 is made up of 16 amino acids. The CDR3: CASSVTGTTSGNTIYF. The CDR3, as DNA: TGTGCCAGCAGCGTCACAGGGACAACTTCTGGAAACACCATATATTTT.

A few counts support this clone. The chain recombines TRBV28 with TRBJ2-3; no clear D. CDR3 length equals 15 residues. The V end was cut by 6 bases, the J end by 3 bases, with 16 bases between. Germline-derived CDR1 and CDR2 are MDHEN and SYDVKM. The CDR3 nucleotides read TGTGCCAGCAGCGATCCGACATCCCATACAGATACGCAGTATTTT. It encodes CASSDPTSHTDTQYF.

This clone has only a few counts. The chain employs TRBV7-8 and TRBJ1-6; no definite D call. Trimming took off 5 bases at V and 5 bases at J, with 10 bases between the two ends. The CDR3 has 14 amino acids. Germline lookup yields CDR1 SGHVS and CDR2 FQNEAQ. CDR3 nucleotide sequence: TGTGCCAGCAGCGCAGATAGGAATAATTCACCCCTCCACTTT. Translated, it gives CASSADRNNSPLHF.

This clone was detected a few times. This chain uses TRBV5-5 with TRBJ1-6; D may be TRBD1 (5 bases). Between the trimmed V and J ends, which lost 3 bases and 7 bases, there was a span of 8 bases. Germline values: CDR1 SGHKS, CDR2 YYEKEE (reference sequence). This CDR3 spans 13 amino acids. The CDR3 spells CASSSEGNSPLHF. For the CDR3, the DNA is TGTGCCAGCAGCTCGGAGGGGAATTCACCCCTCCACTTT.

DNA for the CDR3: TGTGCCAGCAGGGGACCGTCGAACACCGGGGAGCTGTTTTTT. It translates to CASRGPSNTGELFF. V and J are TRBV11-2 and TRBJ2-2; D may be TRBD1 or TRBD2 (5 bases each). V gave up 6 bases and J gave up 0 bases, with 8 bases separating them. The CDR3 extends over 14 amino acids. Per the germline V gene, CDR1 is SGHAT and CDR2 is FQNNGV.

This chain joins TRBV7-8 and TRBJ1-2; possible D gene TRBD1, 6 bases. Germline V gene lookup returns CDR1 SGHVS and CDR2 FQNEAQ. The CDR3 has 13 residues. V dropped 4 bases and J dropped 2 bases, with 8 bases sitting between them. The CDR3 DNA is TGTGCCAGCAGCTCAGGACAGAACTATGGCTACACCTTC. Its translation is CASSSGQNYGYTF.

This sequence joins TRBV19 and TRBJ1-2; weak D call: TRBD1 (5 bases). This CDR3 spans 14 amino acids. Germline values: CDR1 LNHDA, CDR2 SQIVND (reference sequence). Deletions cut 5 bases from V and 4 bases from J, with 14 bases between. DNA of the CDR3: TGTGCCAGTAGTCAGGGAGGATCCCTCTATGGCTACACCTTC. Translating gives CASSQGGSLYGYTF.

The CDR3 DNA follows: TGTGCCAGCAGTTTATGGCGGGGGGGCGCTGGGTTGGGCGGCTACACCTTC. This codes for CASSLWRGGAGLGGYTF. This chain connects TRBV28 to TRBJ1-2; maybe TRBD1 (6 bases). CDR3 length equals 17 residues. V was clipped by 0 bases and J by 8 bases, with 22 bases between them. Germline V gene data show CDR1 as MDHEN and CDR2 as SYDVKM.

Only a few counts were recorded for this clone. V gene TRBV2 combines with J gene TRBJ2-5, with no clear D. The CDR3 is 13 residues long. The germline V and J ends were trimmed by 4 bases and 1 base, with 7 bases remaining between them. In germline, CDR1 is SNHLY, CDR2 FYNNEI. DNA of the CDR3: TGTGCCAGCAGTGGCCGACCCCAAGAGACCCAGTACTTC. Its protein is CASSGRPQETQYF.

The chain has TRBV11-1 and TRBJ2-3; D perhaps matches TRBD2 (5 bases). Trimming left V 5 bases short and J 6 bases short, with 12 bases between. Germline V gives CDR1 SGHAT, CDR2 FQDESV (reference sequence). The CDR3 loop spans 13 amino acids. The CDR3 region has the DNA TGTGCCAGCAGCCAAATCTGGGAGGATACGCAGTATTTT. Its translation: CASSQIWEDTQYF.

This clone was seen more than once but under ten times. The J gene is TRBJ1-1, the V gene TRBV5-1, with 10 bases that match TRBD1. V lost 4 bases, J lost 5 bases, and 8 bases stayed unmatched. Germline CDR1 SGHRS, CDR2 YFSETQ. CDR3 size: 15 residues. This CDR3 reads CASSPGQGRRTEAFF. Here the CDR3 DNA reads TGCGCCAGCAGCCCGGGACAGGGGCGACGGACTGAAGCTTTCTTT.

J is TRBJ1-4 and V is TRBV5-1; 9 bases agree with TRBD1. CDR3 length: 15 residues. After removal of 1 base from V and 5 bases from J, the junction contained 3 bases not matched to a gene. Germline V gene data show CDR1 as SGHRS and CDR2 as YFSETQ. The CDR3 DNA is TGCGCCAGCAGCTTGATGGGACAGGGAAATGAAAAACTGTTTTTT. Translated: CASSLMGQGNEKLFF.

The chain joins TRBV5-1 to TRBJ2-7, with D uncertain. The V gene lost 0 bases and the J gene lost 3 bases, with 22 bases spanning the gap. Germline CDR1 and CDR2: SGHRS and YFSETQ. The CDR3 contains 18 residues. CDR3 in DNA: TGCGCCAGCAGCTTGGCGAAGGTCCCCGGCAGAAATGACTACGAGCAGTACTTC. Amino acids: CASSLAKVPGRNDYEQYF.

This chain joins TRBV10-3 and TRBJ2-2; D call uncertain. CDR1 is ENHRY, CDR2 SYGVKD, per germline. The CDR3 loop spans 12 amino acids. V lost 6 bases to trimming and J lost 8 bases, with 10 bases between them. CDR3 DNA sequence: TGTGCCATCAGCGATTCATGGGGGGAGCTGTTTTTT. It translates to CAISDSWGELFF.

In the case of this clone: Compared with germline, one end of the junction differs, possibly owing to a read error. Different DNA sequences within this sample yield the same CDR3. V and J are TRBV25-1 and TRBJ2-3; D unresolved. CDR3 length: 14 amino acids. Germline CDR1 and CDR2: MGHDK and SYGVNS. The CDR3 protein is CASSERRPADTQYF. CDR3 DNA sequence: TGCGCCAGCAGTGAAAGGCGGCCGGCAGATACGCAGTATTTT.

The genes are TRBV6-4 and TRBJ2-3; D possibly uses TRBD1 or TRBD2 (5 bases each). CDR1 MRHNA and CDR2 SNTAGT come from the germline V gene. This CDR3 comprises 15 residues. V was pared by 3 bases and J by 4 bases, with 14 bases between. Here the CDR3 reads CASSEEGSGADTQYF. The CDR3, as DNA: TGTGCCAGCAGTGAAGAGGGGAGTGGGGCAGATACGCAGTATTTT.

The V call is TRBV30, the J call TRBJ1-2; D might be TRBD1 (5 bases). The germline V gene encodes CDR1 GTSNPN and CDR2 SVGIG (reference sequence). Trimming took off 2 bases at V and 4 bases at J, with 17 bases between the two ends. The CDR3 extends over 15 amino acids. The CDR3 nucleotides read TGTGCCTGGAGTACCCGGACATTTTTTCCCTATGGCTACACCTTC. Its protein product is CAWSTRTFFPYGYTF.

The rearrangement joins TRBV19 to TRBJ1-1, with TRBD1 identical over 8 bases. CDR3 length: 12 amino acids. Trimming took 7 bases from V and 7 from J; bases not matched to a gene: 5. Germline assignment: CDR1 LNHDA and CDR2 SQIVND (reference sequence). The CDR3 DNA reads TGTGCCAGTATGGACAGGGTAGATGAAGCTTTCTTT. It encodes CASMDRVDEAFF.